This T cell receptor (beta chain) was found in a study of tumor-infiltrating lymphocytes in primary liver carcinoma. Whole-study results and caveats: Blood fell significantly below tumors in its top-250-clone fraction (p = 0.039).

The tissue used was unsorted bulk material of about 19-31 mg. RNA and DNA were co-extracted from it with the AllPrep DNA/RNA mini kit. Chronic HBV infection was present, with no prior treatment. CDR1 is GTSNPN, CDR2 SVGIG, per germline (reference sequence). The CDR3 is 14 residues long. This clonotype was observed a few times. No antigen is known for it. Total RNA amounting to 500 ng was the source from which TCR beta cDNA was made with a constant-region primer. Three-round nested multiplex PCR performed with slightly modified ARM-PCR produced the TCR beta libraries. Rounds one and two of PCR, each of approximately 11 cycles, were primed with TRBV1-TRBV30 forward primers and a C-beta reverse primer. A single record per CDR3 protein comes from TCRdb applying MiXCR to the multiplex PCR reads. Of over 95,000 distinct CDR3 sequences listed, 69% were seen once; the top ten hold 9% to 10%.

The specimen was liver tumor tissue from sampling region 5. Subset here: tumor region T5, tumor centre. The chain employs TRBV30 and TRBJ1-2; TRBD1 might be the D (5 bases). The TCR sequence derives from a woman aged 60 to 75 with primary liver carcinoma and hepatitis B virus infection. The DNA of the CDR3 is TGTGCTTCCGTCTGGGGGATAAAAGGCTATGGCTACACCTTC. It encodes CASVWGIKGYGYTF. The complete variable domain, with remaining parts taken from reference TRBV30 and TRBJ1-2, reads SQTIHQWPATLVQPVGSPLSLECTVEGTSNPNLYWYRQAAGRGLQLLFYSVGIGQISSEVPQNLSASRPQDRQFILSSKKLLLSDSGFYLCASVWGIKGYGYTFGSGTRLTVV.